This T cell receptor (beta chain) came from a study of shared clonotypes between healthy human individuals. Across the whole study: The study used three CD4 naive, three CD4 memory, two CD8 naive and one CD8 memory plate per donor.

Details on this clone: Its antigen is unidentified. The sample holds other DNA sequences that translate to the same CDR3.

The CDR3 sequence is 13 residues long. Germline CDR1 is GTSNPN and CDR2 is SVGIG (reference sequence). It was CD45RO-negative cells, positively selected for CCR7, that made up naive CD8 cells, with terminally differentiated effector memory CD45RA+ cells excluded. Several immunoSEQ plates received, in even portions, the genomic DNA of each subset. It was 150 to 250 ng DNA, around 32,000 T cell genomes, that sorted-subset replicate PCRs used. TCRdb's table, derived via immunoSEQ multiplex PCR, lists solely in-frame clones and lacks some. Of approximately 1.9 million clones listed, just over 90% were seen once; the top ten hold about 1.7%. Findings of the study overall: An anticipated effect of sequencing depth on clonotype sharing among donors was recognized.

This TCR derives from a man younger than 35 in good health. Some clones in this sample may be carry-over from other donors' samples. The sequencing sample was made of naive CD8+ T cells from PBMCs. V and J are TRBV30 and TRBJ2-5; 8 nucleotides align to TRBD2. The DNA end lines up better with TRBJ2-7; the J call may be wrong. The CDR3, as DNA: TGTGCCTGGAGTGTCGGGGGGGCCTACGAGCAGTACTTC. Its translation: CAWSVGGAYEQYF.